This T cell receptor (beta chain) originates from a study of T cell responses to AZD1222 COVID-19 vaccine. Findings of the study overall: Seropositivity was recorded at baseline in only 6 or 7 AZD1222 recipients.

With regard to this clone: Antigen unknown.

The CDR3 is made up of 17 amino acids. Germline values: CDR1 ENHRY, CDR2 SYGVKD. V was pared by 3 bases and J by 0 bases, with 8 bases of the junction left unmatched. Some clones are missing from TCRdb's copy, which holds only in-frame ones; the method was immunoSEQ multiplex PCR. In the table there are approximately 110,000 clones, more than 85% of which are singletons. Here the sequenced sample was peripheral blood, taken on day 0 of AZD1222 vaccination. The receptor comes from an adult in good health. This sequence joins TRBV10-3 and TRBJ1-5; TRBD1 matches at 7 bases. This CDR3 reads CAISDPTGPNSNQPQHF. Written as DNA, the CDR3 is TGTGCCATCAGTGATCCGACAGGGCCGAATAGCAATCAGCCCCAGCATTTT.